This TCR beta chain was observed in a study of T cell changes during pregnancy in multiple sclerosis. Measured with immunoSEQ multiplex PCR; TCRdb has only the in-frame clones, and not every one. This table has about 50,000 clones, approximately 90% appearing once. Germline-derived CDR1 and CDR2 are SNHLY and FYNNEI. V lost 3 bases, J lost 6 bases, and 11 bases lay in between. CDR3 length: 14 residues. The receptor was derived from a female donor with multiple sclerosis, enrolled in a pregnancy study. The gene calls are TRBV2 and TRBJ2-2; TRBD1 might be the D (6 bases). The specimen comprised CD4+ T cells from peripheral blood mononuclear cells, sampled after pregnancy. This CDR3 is CASSEQGPSGELFF. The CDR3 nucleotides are TGTGCCAGCAGTGAGCAGGGGCCTTCCGGGGAGCTGTTTTTT.